The 32 T cell receptor beta chains below come from one sample, sequenced in a study of T cell repertoires in cytomegalovirus infection. TCRdb processed the reads anew with MiXCR; each CDR3 protein has one entry. The table shows about 600,000 distinct CDR3 sequences, with 20% to 25% occurring only once. The source material was CD8+ T cells from PBMCs. These receptors came from a human donor in good health (CMV status not recorded). Some clones in this sample may be carry-over from other donors' samples.

The CDR3 sequence is CSVPLARGTEAFF. CDR3 sequence (DNA): TGCAGTGTCCCTCTCGCCCGGGGAACTGAAGCTTTCTTT. The chain uses TRBV20-1 and TRBJ1-1; no clear D gene. The germline V gene encodes CDR1 DFQATT and CDR2 SNEGSKA (reference sequence). The length of the CDR3 is 13 residues. Trimming took off 7 bases at V and 5 bases at J, with 17 bases between the two ends.

This clonotype was seen only a few times. The rearrangement joins TRBV7-3 to TRBJ2-3; 8 bases map to TRBD2. The CDR3 runs 16 residues. Germline trimming cut 3 bases from V and 2 bases from J; bases unmatched to any gene: 7. Germline CDR1 reads SGHTA; CDR2 reads FQGTGA. Written as DNA, the CDR3 is TGTGCCAGCAGCTTCGGCGGGGGGCCCTACACAGATACGCAGTATTTT. Its protein is CASSFGGGPYTDTQYF.

CDR3 protein: CASSPGTSGVETQYF. The CDR3 nucleotides are TGTGCCAGCAGTCCGGGGACTAGCGGAGTCGAGACCCAGTACTTC. The chain recombines TRBV12-3 or TRBV12-4 with TRBJ2-5, with 11 bases fitting TRBD2. The V segment lost 5 bases and the J segment 5 bases; nucleotides outside the gene matches: 7. The CDR3 length is 15 residues.

This clonotype was observed a few times. The chain joins TRBV20-1 to TRBJ2-1; D not resolved. The V end lost 3 bases, the J end lost 0 bases, and 12 bases lay between the germline ends. Germline CDR1 is DFQATT and CDR2 is SNEGSKA (reference sequence). CDR3 length: 15 amino acids. This CDR3 reads CSASEDESSYNEQFF. The CDR3 DNA reads TGCAGTGCTAGCGAGGACGAGAGCTCCTACAATGAGCAGTTCTTC.

On this clonotype: This sequence may be a read error, since a much larger clone differs from it by one base. CDR3: CASSRQARLNKQFF. The CDR3 nucleotides are TGTGCCAGCAGCAGGCAGGCCCGCCTGAATAAGCAGTTCTTC. The chain couples TRBV7-9 to TRBJ2-1; the D is unclear. Trimming took off 5 bases at V and 11 bases at J, with 19 bases between the two ends. The germline CDR1 and CDR2 sequences are SEHNR and FQNEAQ (reference sequence). The CDR3 has 14 residues.

In this sample, this clonotype turned up many times. The V gene is TRBV14, the J gene TRBJ2-1, with TRBD1 matching over 8 bases. V lost 3 bases and J lost 3; bases outside the gene matches: 7. Germline CDR1 is SGHDN and CDR2 is FVKESK. This CDR3 comprises 16 residues. CDR3 coding DNA: TGTGCCAGCAGCCAGCCCGGGACAGGTTTCTACAATGAGCAGTTCTTC. It codes for CASSQPGTGFYNEQFF.

This clonotype was recorded many times. V and J are TRBV28 and TRBJ2-3, with D possibly matching TRBD2 (5 bases). Germline V CDR1 and CDR2: MDHEN, SYDVKM. V lost 1 base to trimming and J lost 5 bases, with 10 bases between them. The length of the CDR3 is 14 residues. As DNA, the CDR3 is TGTGCCAGCAGTTTATTGGGCGGGCGAGATACGCAGTATTTT. This encodes CASSLLGGRDTQYF.

The rearrangement joins TRBV28 to TRBJ1-5, with a tentative D call TRBD1 (6 bases). Between the trimmed V and J ends, which lost 8 bases and 5 bases, there was a span of 16 bases. The germline gives CDR1 MDHEN, CDR2 SYDVKM. The CDR3 is 14 residues long. The CDR3 loop is CASRGRGGYQPQHF. CDR3 coding DNA: TGTGCCAGCCGCGGCAGGGGAGGCTATCAGCCCCAGCATTTT.

This clonotype was recorded many times. V gene TRBV6-6 combines with J gene TRBJ2-7, with no clear D. Germline V gene data show CDR1 as MNHNY and CDR2 as SVGAGI (reference sequence). The germline V and J ends were trimmed by 3 bases and 3 bases, with 12 bases remaining between them. This CDR3 has 14 amino acids. The CDR3 here is CASSYGLPFYEQYF. CDR3 DNA sequence: TGTGCCAGCAGTTATGGCCTGCCCTTCTACGAGCAGTACTTC.

In this sample, this clonotype turned up a few times. V is TRBV20-1 and J is TRBJ2-4; TRBD2 matches 15 bases. Germline V gene data show CDR1 as DFQATT and CDR2 as SNEGSKA (reference sequence). The CDR3 contains 18 residues. J lost 1 base, V lost 6 bases, and 10 bases had no gene match. CDR3 protein: CSALKPGLAGGAKNIQYF. The CDR3 DNA is TGCAGTGCCCTTAAGCCGGGACTAGCGGGGGGTGCCAAAAACATTCAGTACTTC.

The chain joins TRBV7-3 to TRBJ1-2; weak D call: TRBD1 (5 bases). CDR3 length equals 18 residues. In germline, CDR1 is SGHTA, CDR2 FQGTGA. Trimming took off 5 bases at V and 0 bases at J, with 22 bases between the two ends. The CDR3 is CASSTIIRGHDSNYGYTF. The CDR3 DNA reads as TGTGCCAGCAGCACAATAATTCGTGGACACGACTCTAACTATGGCTACACCTTC.

This clonotype was counted ten times or more. This rearrangement joins TRBV7-8 to TRBJ2-7, with D unresolved. The length of the CDR3 is 15 residues. Germline V gene lookup returns CDR1 SGHVS and CDR2 FQNEAQ. Trimming pared 5 bases from V and 4 bases from J, leaving 18 bases between. CDR3 nucleotide sequence: TGTGCCAGCAGCCACCCGCAAGGGCCGGTATACGAGCAGTACGTC. This codes for CASSHPQGPVYEQYV.

The CDR3 sequence is CATSREGPLWDNEQFF. CDR3 coding DNA: TGTGCCACCAGCAGAGAGGGGCCTCTCTGGGACAATGAGCAGTTCTTC. V usage is TRBV15 and J usage is TRBJ2-1, with D possibly matching TRBD1 (5 bases). The CDR3 covers 16 residues. Trimming stripped 0 bases from V and 5 bases from J, with 14 bases between. Germline CDR1 and CDR2: LNHNV and YYDKDF (reference sequence).

A word on this clonotype: A much larger clone lies a single base off, so this may be a read error. The chain joins TRBV27 to TRBJ1-5, with 7 nucleotides matching TRBD1. The germline gives CDR1 MNHEY, CDR2 SMNVEV (reference sequence). The CDR3 has 14 residues. DNA for the CDR3: TGTGCCAACAGTTCACACAGGGGAGGACAGCCCCAGCATTTT. Translation gives CANSSHRGGQPQHF.

This clonotype showed up many times. The gene calls are TRBV11-2 and TRBJ2-3; 9 bases are shared with TRBD2. The CDR3 totals 20 residues. J was trimmed by 0 bases and V by 0 bases; bases with no gene match: 13. Germline CDR1 reads SGHAT; CDR2 reads FQNNGV. CDR3 bases: TGTGCCAGCAGCTTAGATAGTCTAGCGGGGCCGCTGTATAGCACAGATACGCAGTATTTT. It translates to CASSLDSLAGPLYSTDTQYF.

This clonotype came up a few times. The chain carries TRBV6-5 and TRBJ2-4; no clear D gene. V lost 2 bases and J 2 bases, leaving 4 bases between the germline ends. Germline CDR1 MNHEY, CDR2 SVGAGI. This CDR3 region has 13 residues. This CDR3 is CASSYDSKNIQYF. DNA of the CDR3: TGTGCCAGCAGTTACGACTCCAAAAACATTCAGTACTTC.

This clonotype was observed at least ten times. V gene TRBV7-2 combines with J gene TRBJ1-1; D is unclear. Trimming shortened V by 3 bases and J by 0 bases, and 8 bases separated the two germline ends. Germline V gene lookup returns CDR1 SGHTA and CDR2 FQGNSA. The CDR3 covers 14 residues. CDR3 DNA sequence: TGTGCCAGCAGCTTTTACGGAATGAACACTGAAGCTTTCTTT. As protein: CASSFYGMNTEAFF.

Ten or more counts support this clonotype. V usage is TRBV7-2 and J usage is TRBJ2-7, with a tentative D call TRBD2 (6 bases). V lost 6 bases, J lost 2 bases, and 14 bases lay in between. This CDR3 is 14 amino acids long. Germline CDR1 SGHTA, CDR2 FQGNSA. CDR3: CASSPGGEAYEQYV. The DNA for the CDR3 is TGTGCCAGCAGTCCGGGCGGGGAGGCCTACGAGCAGTACGTC.

The chain combines TRBV19 with TRBJ1-6; 11 nucleotides line up with TRBD1. Germline V CDR1 and CDR2: LNHDA, SQIVND (reference sequence). The CDR3 is made up of 14 amino acids. J was trimmed by 13 bases and V by 6 bases; bases with no gene match: 8. This CDR3 reads CASSGGQGAFPLHF. CDR3 DNA sequence: TGTGCCAGTAGCGGCGGACAGGGGGCTTTCCCCCTCCACTTT.

A few counts support this clonotype. The V gene is TRBV29-1, the J gene TRBJ1-1, with 8 bases identical to TRBD1. From germline, CDR1 is SQVTM and CDR2 ANQGSEA. The ends lost 1 base at V and 4 bases at J; junction bases unmatched: 5. The CDR3 covers 14 residues. DNA for the CDR3: TGCAGCGTTGAAGCGGACAGGGAGGGCACTGAAGCTTTCTTT. Its protein product is CSVEADREGTEAFF.

Regarding this clonotype: The junction departs from germline at one end; a sequencing error may be responsible. The J gene is TRBJ2-7, the V gene TRBV6-6, with 7 bases fitting TRBD2. The CDR3 is 16 residues long. Germline values: CDR1 MNHNY, CDR2 SVGAGI (reference sequence). The CDR3: CASSYSGGVSSYEKYF. The CDR3 coding sequence is TGTGCCAGCAGTTACTCGGGGGGGGTGAGCTCCTACGAGAAGTACTTC.

This clonotype was observed at least ten times. The chain joins TRBV6-5 to TRBJ2-3; the D is unclear. V lost 6 bases and J 0 bases, leaving 13 bases between the germline ends. The CDR3 totals 15 residues. The germline CDR1 and CDR2 sequences are MNHEY and SVGAGI. CDR3: CASRLTTSSTDTQYF. DNA for the CDR3: TGTGCCAGCAGATTGACGACATCTAGCACAGATACGCAGTATTTT.

This clonotype was observed many times. The chain is built from TRBV7-9 and TRBJ1-6; 8 positions agree with TRBD1. The CDR3 covers 17 residues. Trimming removed 5 bases from V and 7 bases from J; junction bases left unmatched: 13. Per the germline V gene, CDR1 is SEHNR and CDR2 is FQNEAQ (reference sequence). Written as DNA, the CDR3 is TGTGCCAGCAGCCACGATAGACGACAGGGGATCAATTCACCCCTCCACTTT. Its protein product is CASSHDRRQGINSPLHF.

This clonotype was observed many times. The chain has TRBV7-2 and TRBJ1-5; D remains ambiguous. Germline assignment: CDR1 SGHTA and CDR2 FQGNSA. CDR3 length equals 15 residues. V was trimmed by 2 bases and J by 0 bases, leaving 8 bases between them. As DNA, the CDR3 is TGTGCCAGCAGCTTATCACATTATAGCAATCAGCCCCAGCATTTT. This encodes CASSLSHYSNQPQHF.

This sequence joins TRBV29-1 and TRBJ2-1; TRBD2 matches 9 bases. J lost 8 bases, V lost 8 bases, and 10 bases had no gene match. This CDR3 spans 13 amino acids. The germline V gene has CDR1 SQVTM and CDR2 ANQGSEA. DNA of the CDR3: TGCAGCACATTAGCGGGGGCTGGGGATGAGCAGTTCTTC. Protein sequence: CSTLAGAGDEQFF.

With respect to this clonotype: Germline and junction disagree at one end, which may indicate a read error. This rearrangement joins TRBV7-2 to TRBJ1-1, with a tentative D call TRBD1 (6 bases). The CDR3 covers 14 residues. Germline CDR1 reads SGHTA; CDR2 reads FQGNSA. The CDR3 loop reads CVSSRTDLNTEAFF. The CDR3 DNA reads as TGTGTCAGCAGCCGGACAGATTTGAACACTGAAGCTTTCTTT.

This sequence joins TRBV23-1 and TRBJ2-7, with no clear D. TRBV23-1 is annotated as an ORF whose role is uncertain. The germline V and J ends were trimmed by 0 bases and 9 bases, with 15 bases remaining between them. This CDR3 contains 14 residues. The chain's CDR3 is CASSQSLPPRLQYF. The CDR3 DNA is TGCGCCAGCAGTCAATCTCTACCCCCCAGGTTGCAGTACTTC.

In this sample, this clonotype turned up once. Possible read error: a much larger clone is one base away. The V gene is TRBV28, the J gene TRBJ2-7, with D possibly TRBD1 on 7 matching bases. V was pared by 10 bases and J by 6 bases, with 19 bases between. The length of the CDR3 is 13 residues. Germline assignment: CDR1 MDHEN and CDR2 SYDVKM. CDR3 nucleotide sequence: TGTGCCAACAACTTCCCAGGGGGGTCCGAGCAGTACGTC. Translation gives CANNFPGGSEQYV.

The V call is TRBV19, the J call TRBJ2-1, with 8 bases identical to TRBD2. Germline-derived CDR1 and CDR2 are LNHDA and SQIVND (reference sequence). Trimming removed 4 bases from V and 9 bases from J; junction bases left unmatched: 11. The CDR3 has 15 amino acids. The CDR3 bases are TGTGCCAGTAGTACTGCCCGGGGGGGCGGCCGTGAGCAGTTCTTC. Translating it yields CASSTARGGGREQFF.

The chain uses TRBV12-3 or TRBV12-4 and TRBJ1-1; D is unresolved. The CDR3 runs to 14 residues. The V end was cut by 6 bases, the J end by 0 bases, with 11 bases between. The CDR3 region is CASSQVVMNTEAFF. The CDR3 coding sequence is TGTGCCAGCAGCCAAGTTGTAATGAACACTGAAGCTTTCTTT.

In its sample, this clonotype was seen many times. The chain joins TRBV14 to TRBJ2-1, with 14 bases identical to TRBD2. Per germline, CDR1 SGHDN and CDR2 FVKESK. CDR3 size: 17 residues. J lost 4 bases, V lost 5 bases, and 7 bases had no gene match. The CDR3 coding sequence is TGTGCCAGCAGCTCCCGGACTAGCGGGGGGCGGTACAATGAGCAGTTCTTC. Its translation is CASSSRTSGGRYNEQFF.

The rearrangement uses TRBV6-2 or TRBV6-3 and TRBJ2-7, with a weak D call TRBD1 (6 bases). CDR3 length equals 14 residues. The V gene lost 3 bases and the J gene lost 0 bases, with 9 bases spanning the gap. CDR1 and CDR2 from the germline V gene are MNHEY and SVGEGT. The CDR3: CASSYLQGSYEQYF. CDR3 coding DNA: TGTGCCAGCAGTTATCTACAGGGCTCCTACGAGCAGTACTTC.